These 11 T cell receptor beta chains were sequenced from one sample in a study of Ad26.COV2.S vaccination and SARS-CoV-2 variants. Only in-frame clones appear in the TCRdb table, and some are missing; sequencing was by immunoSEQ multiplex PCR. This table holds a few hundred thousand clones, 92% found once. Treatment specified: some 20 received Ad26.COV2.S at low or high dose, single or two shots; a few received placebo; per-sample allocation not given. Samples came from day 63 after the first vaccine or placebo injection. This specimen consisted of peripheral blood, obtained in a trial of Ad26.COV2.S vaccine versus placebo. The receptors derive from a person between 18 and 65 years old who received the Ad26.COV2.S COVID-19 vaccine or a placebo.

This clone turned up a few times. The rearrangement links TRBV27 to TRBJ2-7; 8 positions match TRBD1. The CDR3 extends over 16 amino acids. Germline V gene sequence: CDR1 MNHEY, CDR2 SMNVEV (reference sequence). V dropped 6 bases and J dropped 5; count of bases not matched to a gene: 15. The CDR3 here is CASSYTIPGTGNEQYF. In DNA, the CDR3 is TGTGCCAGCAGCTATACCATTCCCGGGACAGGTAACGAGCAGTACTTC.

The sample holds a few counts of this clone. V gene TRBV9 combines with J gene TRBJ1-2, with 7 nucleotides matching TRBD1. V lost 3 bases, J lost 0 bases, and 8 bases stayed unmatched. CDR1 is SGDLS, CDR2 YYNGEE, per germline. The CDR3 is made up of 16 amino acids. CDR3 nucleotide sequence: TGTGCCAGCAGCGCAGCGGGACAGCAAGCTAACTATGGCTACACCTTC. This encodes CASSAAGQQANYGYTF.

The chain carries TRBV4-1 and TRBJ2-5, with 7 bases matching TRBD1. The CDR3 spans 15 residues. Germline V gene data show CDR1 as MGHRA and CDR2 as YSYEKL. J was trimmed by 4 bases and V by 5 bases; bases with no gene match: 10. CDR3 nucleotide sequence: TGCGCCAGCAGCTCTCGACAGGGAAAGGCAGAGACCCAGTACTTC. Translating it yields CASSSRQGKAETQYF.

This clone was seen a single time. The rearrangement links TRBV7-2 to TRBJ1-3; 9 positions agree with TRBD1. Losses at the gene ends were 4 bases for V and 4 bases for J; bases not matched to a gene: 14. Germline assignment: CDR1 SGHTA and CDR2 FQGNSA. This CDR3 contains 18 residues. CDR3 loop: CASSSDSGTGSLGNTIYF. The CDR3 region has the DNA TGTGCCAGCAGCTCCGATTCAGGGACAGGGAGTTTAGGAAACACCATATATTTT.

The chain combines TRBV7-8 with TRBJ2-7; TRBD1 is a possible D gene (6 bases). Germline values: CDR1 SGHVS, CDR2 FQNEAQ. This CDR3 contains 15 residues. Trimming stripped 1 base from V and 2 bases from J, with 12 bases between. CDR3 DNA: TGTGCCAGCAGCTTAGTAGGGACACTTCCCTACGAGCAGTACTTC. It encodes CASSLVGTLPYEQYF.

This chain links TRBV11-3 with TRBJ2-7; 12 bases match TRBD2. V was clipped by 0 bases and J by 0 bases; unmatched bases: 18. The CDR3 is 22 residues long. Germline CDR1 is SGHNT and CDR2 is YENEEA. CDR3 nucleotide sequence: TGTGCCAGCAGCTTAGATCTCTGGGGCTCACTAGCGGGGGGATCTAGCTCCTACGAGCAGTACTTC. Its translation is CASSLDLWGSLAGGSSSYEQYF.

The genes are TRBV11-2 and TRBJ1-2, with TRBD1 matching 8 bases. This CDR3 has 15 amino acids. Germline CDR1 is SGHAT and CDR2 is FQNNGV. V was clipped by 6 bases and J by 8 bases; unmatched bases: 14. The CDR3 reads CASRSTRGRWEGYTF. CDR3 in DNA: TGTGCCAGCAGATCCACCAGGGGGCGCTGGGAGGGCTACACCTTC.

The chain uses TRBV6-2 or TRBV6-3 and TRBJ2-5; D is undetermined. The germline gives CDR1 MNHEY, CDR2 SVGEGT. Trimming shortened V by 8 bases and J by 5 bases, and 6 bases separated the two germline ends. There are 10 residues in the CDR3. In DNA form, the CDR3 reads TGTGCCAGCGGCCCGGAGACCCAGTACTTC. Its translation: CASGPETQYF.

The chain joins TRBV12-3 or TRBV12-4 to TRBJ2-1; D is perhaps TRBD1 (6 bases). V was trimmed by 5 bases and J by 6 bases, leaving 11 bases between them. The CDR3 length is 13 residues. As DNA, the CDR3 is TGTGCCAGCAGTAACAGGGTGGGCAATGAGCAGTTCTTC. Protein product: CASSNRVGNEQFF.

This clone came up a few times. Other DNA sequences within the sample encode an identical CDR3. V is TRBV12-3 or TRBV12-4 and J is TRBJ2-3, with D uncertain. The CDR3 contains 13 residues. V was pared by 3 bases and J by 0 bases, with 4 bases between. CDR3 amino acids: CASSLGSTDTQYF. Written as DNA, the CDR3 is TGTGCCAGCAGTTTGGGAAGCACAGATACGCAGTATTTT.

V gene TRBV7-8 combines with J gene TRBJ2-1, with D tentatively TRBD2 (6 bases). The V and J ends lost 2 bases and 6 bases respectively, with 17 bases between them. This CDR3 has 16 amino acids. Germline V gives CDR1 SGHVS, CDR2 FQNEAQ. The CDR3 spells CASSLYGGTASNEQFF. The CDR3 nucleotides read TGTGCCAGCAGCTTATACGGGGGAACAGCTAGCAATGAGCAGTTCTTC.